The clone carrying this T cell receptor (beta chain) has ten or more counts. Antigen: not known. Between the trimmed V and J ends, which lost 2 bases and 4 bases, there was a span of 18 bases. The germline V gene encodes CDR1 SGHDT and CDR2 YYEEEE. This CDR3 is built from 16 residues. This sample was taken from a study of post-analysis software for immune sequencing data. Overall study: Several disease courses (relapsing-remitting, secondary progressive and progressive-relapsing) of multiple sclerosis were included. Overall study results and limits: Four to six TRBV segments were more frequent in patients than controls; TRBV5-6, TRBV5-1 and TRBV20-1 belonged to this group. Among multiple sclerosis patients, normalized Chao1 diversity was significantly below that of controls. Strong co-clustering by F measure was seen for same-batch samples.

Unique molecular identifiers were present in the TCR beta cDNA libraries. T cells, roughly 0.9 to 11 million of them, yielded 500,000 to 600,000 cDNA molecules. TCRdb recomputed calls from the PCR reads with MiXCR, one row per CDR3 protein. The sample lists over 300,000 distinct CDR3 sequences; roughly 35% were seen once. The sequence was obtained from a girl under 18 with multiple sclerosis. The V gene is TRBV5-6, the J gene TRBJ1-2, with no clear D. What was sequenced was blood. The CDR3 reads CASSFSTHDYLYGYTF. CDR3 DNA: TGTGCCAGCAGCTTCTCTACTCATGATTACCTCTATGGCTACACCTTC.